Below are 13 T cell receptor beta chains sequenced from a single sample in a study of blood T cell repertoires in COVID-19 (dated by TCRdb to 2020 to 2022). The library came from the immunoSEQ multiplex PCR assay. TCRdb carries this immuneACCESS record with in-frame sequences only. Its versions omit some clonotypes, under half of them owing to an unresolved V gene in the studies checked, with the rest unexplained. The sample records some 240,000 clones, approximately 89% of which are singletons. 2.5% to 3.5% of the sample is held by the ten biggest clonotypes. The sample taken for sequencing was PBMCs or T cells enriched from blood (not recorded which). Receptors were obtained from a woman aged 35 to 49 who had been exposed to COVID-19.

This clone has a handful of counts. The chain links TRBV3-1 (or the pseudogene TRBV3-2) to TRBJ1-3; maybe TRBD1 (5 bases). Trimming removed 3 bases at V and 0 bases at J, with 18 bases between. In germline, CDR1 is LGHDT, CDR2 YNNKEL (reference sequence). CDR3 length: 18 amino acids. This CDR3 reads CASSQSLGGAASGNTIYF. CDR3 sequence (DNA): TGTGCCAGCAGCCAGTCACTTGGTGGGGCTGCCTCTGGAAACACCATATATTTT.

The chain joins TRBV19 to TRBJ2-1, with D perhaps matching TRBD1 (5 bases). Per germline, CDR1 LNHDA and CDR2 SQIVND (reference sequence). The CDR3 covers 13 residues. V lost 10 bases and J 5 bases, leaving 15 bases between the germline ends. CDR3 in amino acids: CATRSQGNNEQFF. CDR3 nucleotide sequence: TGTGCCACCAGATCGCAGGGTAACAATGAGCAGTTCTTC.

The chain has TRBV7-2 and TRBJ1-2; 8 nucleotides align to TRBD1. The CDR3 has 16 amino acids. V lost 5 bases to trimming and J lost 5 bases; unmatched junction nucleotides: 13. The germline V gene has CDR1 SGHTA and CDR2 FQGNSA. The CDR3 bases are TGTGCCAGCAGCCTTAAGCCCCGGACAGGGATATATGGCTACACCTTC. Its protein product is CASSLKPRTGIYGYTF.

The CDR3 loop is CASSHASTGTVMNTEAFF. The CDR3 DNA reads as TGTGCCAGCAGCCACGCTTCCACCGGGACAGTTATGAACACTGAAGCTTTCTTT. The chain joins TRBV21-1 to TRBJ1-1; TRBD1, the table's D call, lacks a check against the DNA. TRBV21-1 is an annotated pseudogene. CDR3 length: 18 residues.

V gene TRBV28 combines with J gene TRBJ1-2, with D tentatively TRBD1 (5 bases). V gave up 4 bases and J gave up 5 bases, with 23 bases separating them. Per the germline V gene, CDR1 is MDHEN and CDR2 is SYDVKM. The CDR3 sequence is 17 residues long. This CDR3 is CASSSTSWSGGEYGYTF. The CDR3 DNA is TGTGCCAGCAGTTCAACTTCATGGTCGGGGGGGGAATATGGCTACACCTTC.

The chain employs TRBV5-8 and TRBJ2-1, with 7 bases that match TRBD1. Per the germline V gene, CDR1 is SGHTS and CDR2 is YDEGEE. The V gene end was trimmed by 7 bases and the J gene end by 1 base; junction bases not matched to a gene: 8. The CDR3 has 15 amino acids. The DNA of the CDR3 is TGTGCCAGCGGGTCTCGGGACAGATCCTACAATGAGCAGTTCTTC. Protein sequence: CASGSRDRSYNEQFF.

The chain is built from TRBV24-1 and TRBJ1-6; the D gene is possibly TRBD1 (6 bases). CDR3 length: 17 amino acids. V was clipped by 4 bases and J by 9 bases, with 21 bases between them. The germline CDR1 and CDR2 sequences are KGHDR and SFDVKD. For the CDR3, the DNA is TGTGCCACCAGTGACTATAAGACAGGCTTACTGTTTTCACCCCTCCACTTT. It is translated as CATSDYKTGLLFSPLHF.

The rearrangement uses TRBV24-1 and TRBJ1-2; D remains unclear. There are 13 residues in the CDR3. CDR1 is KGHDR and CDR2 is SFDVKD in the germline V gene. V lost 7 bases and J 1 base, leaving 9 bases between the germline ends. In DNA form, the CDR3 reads TGTGCCACCAGCGCCGGGAGTAACTATGGCTACACCTTC. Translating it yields CATSAGSNYGYTF.

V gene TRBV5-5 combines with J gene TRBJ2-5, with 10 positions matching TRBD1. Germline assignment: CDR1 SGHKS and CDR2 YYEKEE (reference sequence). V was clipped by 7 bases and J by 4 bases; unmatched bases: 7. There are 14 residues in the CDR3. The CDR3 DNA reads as TGTGCCAGCCGCCTGACAGGGGGCAGAGAGACCCAGTACTTC. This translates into CASRLTGGRETQYF.

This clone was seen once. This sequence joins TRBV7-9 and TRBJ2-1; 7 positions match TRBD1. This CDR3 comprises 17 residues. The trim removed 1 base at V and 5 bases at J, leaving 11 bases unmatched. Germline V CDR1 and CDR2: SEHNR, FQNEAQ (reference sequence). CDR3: CASSLVQGPWPNNEQFF. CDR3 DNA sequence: TGTGCCAGCAGCTTAGTACAGGGGCCCTGGCCAAACAATGAGCAGTTCTTC.

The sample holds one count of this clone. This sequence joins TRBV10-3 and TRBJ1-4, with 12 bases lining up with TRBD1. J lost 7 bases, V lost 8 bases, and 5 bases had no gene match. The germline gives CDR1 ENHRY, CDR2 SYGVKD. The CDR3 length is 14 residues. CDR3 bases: TGTGCCATCTCAGGGACAGGGGGCTCTGAAAAACTGTTTTTT. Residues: CAISGTGGSEKLFF.

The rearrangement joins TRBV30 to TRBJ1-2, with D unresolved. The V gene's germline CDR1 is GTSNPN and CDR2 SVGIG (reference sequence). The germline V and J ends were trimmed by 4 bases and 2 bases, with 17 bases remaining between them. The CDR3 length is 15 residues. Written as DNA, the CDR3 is TGTGCCTGGACCTCTGCCGGGGTCCGAAACTATGGCTACACCTTC. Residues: CAWTSAGVRNYGYTF.

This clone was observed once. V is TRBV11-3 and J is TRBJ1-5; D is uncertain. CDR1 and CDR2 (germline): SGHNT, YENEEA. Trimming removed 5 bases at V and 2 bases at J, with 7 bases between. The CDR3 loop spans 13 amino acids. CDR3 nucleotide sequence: TGTGCCAGCAGCCCAGAAGGCAATCAGCCCCAGCATTTT. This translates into CASSPEGNQPQHF.